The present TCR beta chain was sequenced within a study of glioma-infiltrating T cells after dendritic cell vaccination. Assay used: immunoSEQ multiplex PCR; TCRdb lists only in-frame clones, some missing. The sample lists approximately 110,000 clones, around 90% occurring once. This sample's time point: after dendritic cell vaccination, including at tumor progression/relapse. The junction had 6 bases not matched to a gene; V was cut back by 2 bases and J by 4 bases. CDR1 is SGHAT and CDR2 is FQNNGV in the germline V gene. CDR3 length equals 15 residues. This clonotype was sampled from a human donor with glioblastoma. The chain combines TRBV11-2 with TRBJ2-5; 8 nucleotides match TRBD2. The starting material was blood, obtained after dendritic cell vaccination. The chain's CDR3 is CASSLNGGRIETQYF. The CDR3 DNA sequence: TGTGCCAGCAGCTTAAACGGCGGGAGGATAGAGACCCAGTACTTC. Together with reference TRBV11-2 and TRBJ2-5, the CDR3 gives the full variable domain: EAGVAQSPRYKIIEKRQSVAFWCNPISGHATLYWYQQILGQGPKLLIQFQNNGVVDDSQLPKDRFSAERLKGVDSTLKIQPAKLEDSAVYLCASSLNGGRIETQYFGPGTRLLVL.